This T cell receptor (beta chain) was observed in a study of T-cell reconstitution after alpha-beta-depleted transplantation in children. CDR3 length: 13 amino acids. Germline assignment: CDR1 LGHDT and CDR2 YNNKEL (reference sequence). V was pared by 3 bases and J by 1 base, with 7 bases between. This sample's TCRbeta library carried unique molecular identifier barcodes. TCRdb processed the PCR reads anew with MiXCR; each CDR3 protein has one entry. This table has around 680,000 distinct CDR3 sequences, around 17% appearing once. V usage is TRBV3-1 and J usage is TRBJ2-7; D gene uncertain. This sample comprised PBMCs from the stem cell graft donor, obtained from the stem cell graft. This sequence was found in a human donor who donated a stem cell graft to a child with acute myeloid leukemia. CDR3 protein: CASSQAGSYEQYF. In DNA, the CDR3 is TGTGCCAGCAGCCAGGCCGGGTCCTACGAGCAGTACTTC.